The 15 T cell receptor beta chains in this list originate from one sample, sequenced in a study of T cells after yellow fever vaccination. MiXCR, run by TCRdb on the 5' RACE reads, gives a single entry per CDR3 protein. The data hold 250,000 to 400,000 distinct CDR3 sequences, with about 4% observed a single time. The specimen comprised PBMCs, sampled 5 days after the yellow fever booster vaccination. These receptors all stem from a man younger than 35 who received the YFV17D yellow fever vaccine.

The CDR3 protein is CASSVDPGGSTDTQYF. CDR3 coding DNA: TGTGCCAGCAGCGTAGACCCGGGGGGGAGCACAGATACGCAGTATTTT. This sequence joins TRBV9 and TRBJ2-3; 8 bases line up with TRBD2. The CDR3 covers 16 residues. V dropped 0 bases and J dropped 0; count of bases not matched to a gene: 3. Germline CDR1 reads SGDLS; CDR2 reads YYNGEE.

The chain links TRBV5-4 to TRBJ2-2; D may be TRBD1 or TRBD2 (6 bases each). This CDR3 spans 14 amino acids. Between the trimmed V and J ends, which lost 5 bases and 4 bases, there was a span of 12 bases. Germline CDR1 SGHNT, CDR2 YYREEE (reference sequence). The CDR3 loop is CASRGGPVTGELFF. The CDR3 DNA sequence: TGTGCCAGCAGAGGGGGGCCGGTCACCGGGGAGCTGTTTTTT.

The J gene is TRBJ1-2, the V gene TRBV4-3; 7 nucleotides align to TRBD1. V dropped 4 bases and J dropped 2; count of bases not matched to a gene: 10. CDR1 and CDR2 from the germline V gene are LGHNA and YSLEER. The CDR3 has 16 amino acids. Here the CDR3 DNA reads TGCGCCAGCAGCCCTCAAACGGGACAGCAGAACTATGGCTACACCTTC. It yields the protein CASSPQTGQQNYGYTF.

The CDR3 here is CSARDLNSKTQYF. In DNA form, the CDR3 reads TGCAGTGCTAGAGACCTAAACTCCAAGACCCAGTACTTC. The chain is built from TRBV20-1 and TRBJ2-5; no clear D. This CDR3 region has 13 residues. V lost 0 bases to trimming and J lost 6 bases, with 11 bases between them. Germline-derived CDR1 and CDR2 are DFQATT and SNEGSKA (reference sequence).

The chain carries TRBV7-9 and TRBJ1-1, with TRBD1 identical over 7 bases. The CDR3 sequence is 17 residues long. CDR1 is SEHNR, CDR2 FQNEAQ, per germline (reference sequence). V gave up 7 bases and J gave up 3 bases; unmatched junction bases: 17. CDR3 DNA: TGTGCCAGCACCCCTCCAGGACAGGCGGGTGTCGACACTGAAGCTTTCTTT. This gives the protein CASTPPGQAGVDTEAFF.

Many counts were recorded for this clonotype. The chain uses TRBV27 and TRBJ2-3, with TRBD2 matching 8 bases. Germline V gene lookup returns CDR1 MNHEY and CDR2 SMNVEV (reference sequence). The CDR3 length is 16 residues. After removal of 1 base from V and 4 bases from J, the junction contained 7 bases not matched to a gene. The CDR3 reads CASSLWSGGPPDTQYF. The CDR3, as DNA: TGTGCCAGCAGTTTATGGAGCGGGGGTCCGCCAGATACGCAGTATTTT.

The table lists this clonotype with many counts. The chain carries TRBV7-2 and TRBJ2-3; D gene uncertain. The germline CDR1 and CDR2 sequences are SGHTA and FQGNSA. The CDR3 sequence is 12 residues long. V was shortened by 4 bases and J by 6 bases, with 8 bases between the two germline ends. The CDR3 region has the DNA TGTGCCAGCAGCTGGCTTAGGGATACGCAGTATTTT. Its translation: CASSWLRDTQYF.

J is TRBJ1-5 and V is TRBV6-5; a weak D match, TRBD1 (6 bases). The CDR3 contains 16 residues. Germline values: CDR1 MNHEY, CDR2 SVGAGI. V dropped 5 bases and J dropped 6 bases, with 20 bases sitting between them. DNA for the CDR3: TGTGCCAGCAGTCCCCTCCCGCAGGGGCGCACTCAGCCCCAGCATTTT. Translation: CASSPLPQGRTQPQHF.

In DNA, the CDR3 is TGTGCCAGCAGCTTGTTTATGCGACTTAATGAAAAACTGTTTTTT. It yields the protein CASSLFMRLNEKLFF. V usage is TRBV5-5 and J usage is TRBJ1-4; unclear D gene. Germline CDR1 reads SGHKS; CDR2 reads YYEKEE (reference sequence). V dropped 1 base and J dropped 4 bases, with 11 bases sitting between them. The length of the CDR3 is 15 residues.

V is TRBV20-1 and J is TRBJ2-3; D ambiguous. Trimming took 3 bases from V and 0 from J, leaving 10 bases between them. Per germline, CDR1 DFQATT and CDR2 SNEGSKA (reference sequence). This CDR3 has 14 residues. The CDR3: CSASDDPSTDTQYF. Here the CDR3 DNA reads TGCAGTGCTAGCGACGATCCTAGCACAGATACGCAGTATTTT.

This clonotype was counted many times. The chain uses TRBV10-2 and TRBJ1-3; 7 bases map to TRBD1. The CDR3 is 13 amino acids. Unmatched junction bases numbered 2, after V lost 7 bases and J lost 2 bases. Per the germline V gene, CDR1 is WSHSY and CDR2 is SAAADI. The CDR3 nucleotides read TGCGCCAGCACTGACAGGGCTGGAAACACCATATATTTT. The encoded protein is CASTDRAGNTIYF.

This clonotype appeared many times. CDR3 protein: CASSFGGSGGFPGELFF. The DNA of the CDR3 is TGTGCCAGCAGCTTTGGTGGGAGCGGGGGCTTCCCCGGGGAGCTGTTTTTT. The rearrangement links TRBV7-2 to TRBJ2-2, with 8 positions matching TRBD2. The CDR3 runs 17 residues. The J segment lost 6 bases and the V segment lost 3 bases, leaving 12 bases of the junction unmatched. The germline V gene encodes CDR1 SGHTA and CDR2 FQGNSA.

This clonotype was seen at least ten times. The V and J genes are TRBV29-1 and TRBJ1-1, with a tentative D call TRBD1 (5 bases). CDR1 is SQVTM, CDR2 ANQGSEA, per germline. The CDR3 spans 13 residues. The V end lost 4 bases, the J end lost 6 bases, and 15 bases lay between the germline ends. CDR3 coding DNA: TGCAGCGTTGGTGGGGGAGCTAACCCTGAAGCTTTCTTT. It codes for CSVGGGANPEAFF.

The chain combines TRBV19 with TRBJ1-2; D perhaps matches TRBD1 (5 bases). The CDR3 extends over 15 amino acids. Trimming took off 3 bases at V and 6 bases at J, with 17 bases between the two ends. Germline CDR1 LNHDA, CDR2 SQIVND (reference sequence). CDR3 in amino acids: CASSMEGLLSNGYTF. DNA for the CDR3: TGTGCCAGTAGTATGGAGGGGTTGTTATCCAATGGCTACACCTTC.

The V call is TRBV7-2, the J call TRBJ2-5; either TRBD1 or TRBD2 may fit D (5 bases each). CDR3 size: 14 residues. V was trimmed by 4 bases and J by 4 bases, leaving 13 bases between them. Germline V CDR1 and CDR2: SGHTA, FQGNSA. Here the CDR3 reads CASSYRDPTETQYF. DNA of the CDR3: TGTGCCAGCAGCTATCGGGACCCGACAGAGACCCAGTACTTC.